Presented here are 17 T cell receptor beta chains from one specimen sequenced in a study of T-cell reconstitution after alpha-beta-depleted transplantation in children. It was with unique molecular identifiers that the TCRbeta library was prepared. In TCRdb, the PCR reads were re-called with MiXCR into one record per CDR3 protein. Among 350,000 to 450,000 distinct CDR3 sequences listed, about an eighth were seen once. The sequences come from PBMCs, collected from the stem cell graft. The receptors stem from a human donor who donated a stem cell graft to a child with Fanconi anemia.

The sample holds one count of this clonotype. This chain joins TRBV5-1 and TRBJ2-6, with D unclear. The length of the CDR3 is 15 residues. Germline CDR1 SGHRS, CDR2 YFSETQ. Trimming took off 0 bases at V and 2 bases at J, with 6 bases between the two ends. For the CDR3, the DNA is TGCGCCAGCAGCTTGGTAGAGACTGGGGCCAACGTCCTGACTTTC. Its translation: CASSLVETGANVLTF. Full variable domain (remainder filled in from reference TRBV5-1 and TRBJ2-6): KAGVTQTPRYLIKTRGQQVTLSCSPISGHRSVSWYQQTPGQGLQFLFEYFSETQRNKGNFPGRFSGRQFSNSRSEMNVSTLELGDSALYLCASSLVETGANVLTFGAGSRLTVL.

This clonotype was counted many times. CDR3 in amino acids: CASSPSPGIARDSTDTQYF. The CDR3 nucleotides are TGTGCCAGCTCACCATCGCCTGGGATTGCGAGAGATAGCACAGATACGCAGTATTTT. The rearrangement joins TRBV18 to TRBJ2-3; D remains unclear. CDR1 and CDR2 from the germline V gene are KGHSH and LQKENI. This CDR3 comprises 19 residues. Between the trimmed V and J ends, which lost 2 bases and 0 bases, there was a span of 21 bases.

This clonotype was seen a handful of times. The chain employs TRBV28 and TRBJ2-1; D gene uncertain. V lost 5 bases, J lost 0 bases, and 5 bases lay in between. This CDR3 spans 13 amino acids. CDR1 is MDHEN, CDR2 SYDVKM, per germline. CDR3: CASSKSSYNEQFF. DNA for the CDR3: TGTGCCAGCAGTAAGAGCTCCTACAATGAGCAGTTCTTC.

The chain links TRBV7-2 to TRBJ1-5, with a possible D match to TRBD1 (6 bases). The V gene lost 1 base and the J gene lost 3 bases, with 10 bases spanning the gap. Germline CDR1 is SGHTA and CDR2 is FQGNSA. CDR3 length equals 15 residues. The CDR3 here is CASSLVGANNQPQHF. CDR3 in DNA: TGTGCCAGCAGCTTAGTGGGGGCTAACAATCAGCCCCAGCATTTT.

In this sample, this clonotype turned up many times. This chain joins TRBV4-3 and TRBJ2-1; 7 bases agree with TRBD2. Germline assignment: CDR1 LGHNA and CDR2 YSLEER. Trimming removed 0 bases from V and 1 base from J; junction bases left unmatched: 3. The CDR3 sequence is 16 residues long. The CDR3 protein is CASSQEAGLSYNEQFF. The CDR3 region has the DNA TGCGCCAGCAGCCAAGAAGCGGGACTTTCCTACAATGAGCAGTTCTTC.

The chain is built from TRBV9 and TRBJ1-1; D is unclear. This CDR3 is built from 15 residues. Germline V gene sequence: CDR1 SGDLS, CDR2 YYNGEE. Between the trimmed V and J ends, which lost 0 bases and 0 bases, there was a span of 9 bases. CDR3 coding DNA: TGTGCCAGCAGCGTAGAAACGGGCTTGAACACTGAAGCTTTCTTT. Its protein product is CASSVETGLNTEAFF. The entire variable domain, with the rest obtained from reference TRBV9 and TRBJ1-1, is as follows: DSGVTQTPKHLITATGQRVTLRCSPRSGDLSVYWYQQSLDQGLQFLIQYYNGEERAKGNILERFSAQQFPDLHSELNLSSLELGDSALYFCASSVETGLNTEAFFGQGTRLTVV.

The sample holds many counts of this clonotype. The V and J genes are TRBV28 and TRBJ2-7, with a possible D match to TRBD1 (5 bases). The CDR3 length is 14 residues. Between the trimmed V and J ends, which lost 3 bases and 3 bases, there was a span of 12 bases. Germline V CDR1 and CDR2: MDHEN, SYDVKM. DNA of the CDR3: TGTGCCAGCAGTTTCGGTTCAGGGTTCTACGAGCAGTACGTC. It is translated as CASSFGSGFYEQYV.

This clonotype was seen many times. The CDR3: CSASQGGDTEAFF. Here the CDR3 DNA reads TGCAGCGCCTCACAGGGTGGGGACACTGAAGCTTTCTTT. This chain connects TRBV29-1 to TRBJ1-1; D is perhaps TRBD1 (6 bases). The V gene's germline CDR1 is SQVTM and CDR2 ANQGSEA. This CDR3 region has 13 residues. V was clipped by 7 bases and J by 3 bases, with 15 bases between them.

This clonotype was seen a handful of times. The V gene is TRBV5-1, the J gene TRBJ2-2, with D possibly being TRBD1 (6 bases). The V and J ends lost 6 bases and 0 bases respectively, with 9 bases between them. CDR3 length: 14 residues. Germline V lookup: CDR1 SGHRS, CDR2 YFSETQ. DNA of the CDR3: TGCGCCAGCAAAGAGGGGGCGAACACCGGGGAGCTGTTTTTT. Its translation: CASKEGANTGELFF.

In this sample, this clonotype turned up many times. The J gene is TRBJ1-1, the V gene TRBV7-9, with 7 nucleotides matching TRBD1. CDR3 length: 12 amino acids. Per germline, CDR1 SEHNR and CDR2 FQNEAQ (reference sequence). Trimming removed 3 bases from V and 10 bases from J; junction bases left unmatched: 5. CDR3 coding DNA: TGTGCCAGCAGCTTGGGACAGACAGGAGCTTTCTTT. Translation gives CASSLGQTGAFF.

CDR3 coding DNA: TGTGCCAGCAGTTTCCAGCGGGGGGCTAACAATGAGCAGTTCTTC. This encodes CASSFQRGANNEQFF. The V call is TRBV12-3 or TRBV12-4, the J call TRBJ2-1, with TRBD2 identical over 9 bases. V lost 3 bases, J lost 5 bases, and 5 bases stayed unmatched. This CDR3 is 15 amino acids long.

This clonotype occurred many times. The V call is TRBV12-3 or TRBV12-4, the J call TRBJ2-2; TRBD1 matches at 7 bases. The CDR3 has 15 amino acids. J gave up 0 bases and V 6 bases, and 4 bases lay outside the gene matches. The CDR3 DNA is TGTGCCAGCAGCTTGGGACAGCCGAACACCGGGGAGCTGTTTTTT. This encodes CASSLGQPNTGELFF.

The CDR3 bases are TGCAGCGCCCGGACAGAAGCTAACTATGGCTACACCTTC. Its translation is CSARTEANYGYTF. The chain uses TRBV29-1 and TRBJ1-2; the D gene is possibly TRBD1 (6 bases). CDR3 length: 13 residues. V lost 7 bases and J 0 bases, leaving 12 bases between the germline ends. CDR1 SQVTM and CDR2 ANQGSEA come from the germline V gene.

V usage is TRBV4-2 and J usage is TRBJ2-2; 8 bases align to TRBD1. The germline gives CDR1 LGHNA, CDR2 YNFKEQ. V shed 4 bases, J shed 3 bases, and the junction held 4 bases outside the gene matches. The length of the CDR3 is 15 residues. The CDR3 nucleotides are TGTGCCAGCAGCCCGACAGGGGAGGACACCGGGGAGCTGTTTTTT. Amino acid sequence: CASSPTGEDTGELFF.

This clonotype appeared many times. This chain connects TRBV13 to TRBJ2-1, with a tentative D call TRBD2 (5 bases). The CDR3 is made up of 13 amino acids. Trimming cost V 9 bases and J 1 base, with 10 bases left between them. Germline V gives CDR1 PRHDT, CDR2 FYEKMQ (reference sequence). The CDR3 protein is CASRSGSYNEQFF. CDR3 nucleotides: TGTGCCAGTCGTTCGGGGTCCTACAATGAGCAGTTCTTC.

This clonotype was seen ten or more times. The chain uses TRBV12-3 or TRBV12-4 and TRBJ2-5; D is unresolved. CDR3 length equals 14 residues. V lost 6 bases to trimming and J lost 1 base, with 12 bases between them. CDR3 in DNA: TGTGCCAGCAGCCGTGGAACGGTCCAAGAGACCCAGTACTTC. It yields the protein CASSRGTVQETQYF.

This clonotype was found a few times. The chain joins TRBV27 to TRBJ2-3; D is possibly TRBD2 (7 bases). Trimming removed 3 bases at V and 2 bases at J, with 15 bases between. Germline values: CDR1 MNHEY, CDR2 SMNVEV (reference sequence). This CDR3 comprises 16 residues. The CDR3 loop reads CASSFLGGGVTDTQYF. The CDR3 DNA sequence: TGTGCCAGCAGTTTTCTGGGGGGGGGCGTCACAGATACGCAGTATTTT.